This passage covers 18 T cell receptor beta chains from one sample sequenced in a study of response to subunit inactivated influenza vaccine. From the RT-PCR reads, TCRdb called clonotypes with MiXCR, one entry per CDR3 protein. The sample has about 160,000 distinct CDR3 sequences, around 11% seen once. Sample: CD8+ T cells sorted from PBMCs, taken around 25 months after vaccination. The receptors were gathered from a man between 50 and 75 years old who received an inactivated influenza vaccine.

This clonotype came up a few times. The chain couples TRBV11-2 to TRBJ2-1, with D possibly TRBD2 on 5 matching bases. Germline CDR1 is SGHAT and CDR2 is FQNNGV. CDR3 length: 11 amino acids. The V gene lost 6 bases and the J gene lost 8 bases, with 8 bases spanning the gap. The CDR3 DNA sequence: TGTGCCAGCAGGCTAGCCCATGAGCAGTTCTTC. Translating it yields CASRLAHEQFF.

V usage is TRBV29-1 and J usage is TRBJ2-2, with TRBD2 matching over 10 bases. V shed 2 bases, J shed 2 bases, and the junction held 5 bases outside the gene matches. CDR3 length: 16 residues. CDR1 is SQVTM, CDR2 ANQGSEA, per germline. The CDR3 DNA reads as TGCAGCGTTGAAACGAAGCGGGAGGGTAACACCGGGGAGCTGTTTTTT. Translating gives CSVETKREGNTGELFF.

V gene TRBV9 combines with J gene TRBJ1-1; possible D gene TRBD1, 6 bases. This CDR3 spans 14 amino acids. Trimming shortened V by 4 bases and J by 4 bases, and 14 bases separated the two germline ends. The germline V gene has CDR1 SGDLS and CDR2 YYNGEE. The CDR3 region is CASSTQGPGTEAFF. CDR3 DNA sequence: TGTGCCAGCAGCACCCAGGGGCCTGGCACTGAAGCTTTCTTT.

This chain joins TRBV5-6 and TRBJ1-5; 7 bases are a match to TRBD1. V trimming: 4 bases; J trimming: 5 bases; junction bases outside the gene matches: 6. The CDR3 runs 14 residues. The germline CDR1 and CDR2 sequences are SGHDT and YYEEEE. The CDR3 sequence is CASSPGTDYQPQHF. As DNA, the CDR3 is TGTGCCAGCAGCCCCGGGACAGACTATCAGCCCCAGCATTTT. Filled out from reference TRBV5-6 and TRBJ1-5, the complete variable domain reads DAGVTQSPTHLIKTRGQQVTLRCSPKSGHDTVSWYQQALGQGPQFIFQYYEEEERQRGNFPDRFSGHQFPNYSSELNVNALLLGDSALYLCASSPGTDYQPQHFGDGTRLSIL.

Only a few counts were recorded for this clonotype. This chain joins TRBV28 and TRBJ2-1; D perhaps matches TRBD2 (6 bases). Trimming shortened V by 5 bases and J by 2 bases, and 13 bases separated the two germline ends. The germline V gene has CDR1 MDHEN and CDR2 SYDVKM. CDR3 size: 15 residues. CDR3 sequence reads: CASSPFSGAYNEQFF. As DNA, the CDR3 is TGTGCCAGCAGTCCGTTTAGCGGAGCCTACAATGAGCAGTTCTTC.

This clonotype was detected only a few times. CDR3 sequence (DNA): TGTGCCACCAGCCCGGGACTAGCGGGGGGCGGACCCAAAAACATTCAGTACTTC. Protein product: CATSPGLAGGGPKNIQYF. The chain employs TRBV15 and TRBJ2-4; 15 bases fit TRBD2. The CDR3 runs 18 residues. Losses at the gene ends were 5 bases for V and 2 bases for J; bases not matched to a gene: 7. CDR1 LNHNV and CDR2 YYDKDF come from the germline V gene (reference sequence). The whole variable domain, remainder taken from reference TRBV15 and TRBJ2-4, is DAMVIQNPRYQVTQFGKPVTLSCSQTLNHNVMYWYQQKSSQAPKLLFHYYDKDFNNEADTPDNFQSRRPNTSFCFLDIRSPGLGDTAMYLCATSPGLAGGGPKNIQYFGAGTRLSVL.

The chain carries TRBV6-5 and TRBJ2-1; 12 bases match TRBD2. Germline CDR1 reads MNHEY; CDR2 reads SVGAGI. With V trimmed by 2 bases and J by 4 bases, 3 bases remained unmatched. The length of the CDR3 is 16 residues. The CDR3 bases are TGTGCCAGCAGTTACCACGGGACTAGCGGGTACAATGAGCAGTTCTTC. It specifies CASSYHGTSGYNEQFF.

This clonotype came up many times. The genes are TRBV7-2 and TRBJ2-2, with 8 bases identical to TRBD2. With V trimmed by 7 bases and J by 0 bases, 7 bases remained unmatched. CDR1 is SGHTA, CDR2 FQGNSA, per germline. CDR3 length: 16 residues. CDR3 region: CASTKLAAPNTGELFF. CDR3 coding DNA: TGTGCCAGCACTAAACTAGCGGCCCCGAACACCGGGGAGCTGTTTTTT.

The table lists this clonotype with a few counts. The rearrangement links TRBV6-5 to TRBJ2-7; no reliable D call. CDR1 is MNHEY, CDR2 SVGAGI, per germline. This CDR3 is built from 14 residues. Trimming took off 5 bases at V and 0 bases at J, with 11 bases between the two ends. The CDR3 sequence is CASSLRLSSYEQYF. The CDR3 DNA is TGTGCCAGCAGTCTACGGCTATCCTCCTACGAGCAGTACTTC.

This clonotype was counted between two and nine times. The V call is TRBV29-1, the J call TRBJ2-5, with D hard to call. V lost 2 bases, J lost 3 bases, and 10 bases lay in between. This CDR3 has 13 residues. The germline V gene has CDR1 SQVTM and CDR2 ANQGSEA. CDR3 nucleotide sequence: TGCAGCGTTGAATTTTACAGCGAAGAGACCCAGTACTTC. This codes for CSVEFYSEETQYF.

The chain links TRBV20-1 to TRBJ2-1; 10 bases fit TRBD2. Germline V CDR1 and CDR2: DFQATT, SNEGSKA (reference sequence). The CDR3 is 16 amino acids. With V trimmed by 5 bases and J by 0 bases, 7 bases remained unmatched. Here the CDR3 DNA reads TGCAGTGCTGTCGAACTAGCGGGGAGCTCCTACAATGAGCAGTTCTTC. This gives the protein CSAVELAGSSYNEQFF.

The table lists this clonotype with many counts. V and J are TRBV2 and TRBJ2-3; TRBD2 matches 7 bases. Per the germline V gene, CDR1 is SNHLY and CDR2 is FYNNEI. This CDR3 is 15 amino acids long. Losses at the gene ends were 4 bases for V and 0 bases for J; bases not matched to a gene: 4. For the CDR3, the DNA is TGTGCCAGCAGTGGACTAGCCCTAAGCACAGATACGCAGTATTTT. Protein: CASSGLALSTDTQYF. Drawing the rest from reference TRBV2 and TRBJ2-3, the complete variable domain is EPEVTQTPSHQVTQMGQEVILRCVPISNHLYFYWYRQILGQKVEFLVSFYNNEISEKSEIFDDQFSVERPDGSNFTLKIRSTKLEDSAMYFCASSGLALSTDTQYFGPGTRLTVL.

This clonotype was counted many times. This chain links TRBV29-1 with TRBJ2-1; no clear D gene. Germline V CDR1 and CDR2: SQVTM, ANQGSEA. V was shortened by 5 bases and J by 4 bases, with 6 bases between the two germline ends. CDR3 length: 11 residues. The CDR3 nucleotides read TGCAGCGTTATACAGTACAATGAGCAGTTCTTC. It encodes CSVIQYNEQFF.

V usage is TRBV16 and J usage is TRBJ2-1, with 11 nucleotides matching TRBD2. CDR3 length: 20 amino acids. Germline trimming cut 0 bases from V and 4 bases from J; bases unmatched to any gene: 14. Germline V gene sequence: CDR1 KGHSY, CDR2 FQNENV. CDR3 protein: CASSQSLVSGTSGNYNEQFF. The CDR3 nucleotides are TGTGCCAGCAGCCAATCTTTGGTGTCAGGGACTAGCGGTAATTACAATGAGCAGTTCTTC.

This chain connects TRBV6-5 to TRBJ1-1, with 8 bases fitting TRBD1. Germline V gene lookup returns CDR1 MNHEY and CDR2 SVGAGI. The V gene end was trimmed by 0 bases and the J gene end by 5 bases; junction bases not matched to a gene: 5. The CDR3 loop spans 15 amino acids. CDR3 amino acids: CASSYSGTGATEAFF. The DNA for the CDR3 is TGTGCCAGCAGTTACTCTGGGACAGGTGCGACTGAAGCTTTCTTT.

This chain connects TRBV7-6 to TRBJ2-7; 8 bases are a match to TRBD1. The CDR3 has 18 residues. V lost 5 bases to trimming and J lost 1 base; unmatched junction nucleotides: 16. Per the germline V gene, CDR1 is SGHVS and CDR2 is FNYEAQ. Here the CDR3 reads CASSATTPGQGESYEQYF. The CDR3 coding sequence is TGTGCCAGCAGCGCTACAACGCCAGGACAGGGAGAATCCTACGAGCAGTACTTC. Filled out from reference TRBV7-6 and TRBJ2-7, the complete variable domain reads GAGVSQSPRYKVTKRGQDVALRCDPISGHVSLYWYRQALGQGPEFLTYFNYEAQQDKSGLPNDRFSAERPEGSISTLTIQRTEQRDSAMYRCASSATTPGQGESYEQYFGPGTRLTVT.

The chain joins TRBV30 to TRBJ2-7; TRBD2 might be the D (5 bases). The CDR3 covers 12 residues. Germline lookup yields CDR1 GTSNPN and CDR2 SVGIG (reference sequence). The ends were cut back, 1 base at V and 5 bases at J, with 9 bases in the middle. The DNA for the CDR3 is TGTGCCTGGAGTGACGGGGTCCACGAGCAGTACTTC. Amino acid sequence: CAWSDGVHEQYF.

This clonotype was observed at least ten times. The chain joins TRBV4-2 to TRBJ1-5; a weak D match, TRBD1 (5 bases). Germline lookup yields CDR1 LGHNA and CDR2 YNFKEQ. V dropped 4 bases and J dropped 5 bases, with 15 bases sitting between them. CDR3 size: 15 residues. CDR3 region: CASSPWDGTDQPQHF. The CDR3 nucleotides read TGTGCCAGCAGCCCCTGGGACGGAACCGATCAGCCCCAGCATTTT.